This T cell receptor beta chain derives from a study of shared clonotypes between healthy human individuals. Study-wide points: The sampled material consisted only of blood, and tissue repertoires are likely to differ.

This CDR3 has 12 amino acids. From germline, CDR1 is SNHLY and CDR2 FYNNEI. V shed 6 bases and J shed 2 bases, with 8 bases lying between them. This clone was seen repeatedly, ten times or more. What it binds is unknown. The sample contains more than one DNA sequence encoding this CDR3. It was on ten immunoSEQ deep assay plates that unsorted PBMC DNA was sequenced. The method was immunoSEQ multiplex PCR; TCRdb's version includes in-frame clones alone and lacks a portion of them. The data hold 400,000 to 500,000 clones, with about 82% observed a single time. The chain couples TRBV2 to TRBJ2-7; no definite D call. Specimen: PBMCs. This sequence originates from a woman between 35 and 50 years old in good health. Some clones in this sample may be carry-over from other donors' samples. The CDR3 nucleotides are TGTGCCAGCAGGGGTGCTGCCTACGAGCAGTACTTC. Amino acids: CASRGAAYEQYF.